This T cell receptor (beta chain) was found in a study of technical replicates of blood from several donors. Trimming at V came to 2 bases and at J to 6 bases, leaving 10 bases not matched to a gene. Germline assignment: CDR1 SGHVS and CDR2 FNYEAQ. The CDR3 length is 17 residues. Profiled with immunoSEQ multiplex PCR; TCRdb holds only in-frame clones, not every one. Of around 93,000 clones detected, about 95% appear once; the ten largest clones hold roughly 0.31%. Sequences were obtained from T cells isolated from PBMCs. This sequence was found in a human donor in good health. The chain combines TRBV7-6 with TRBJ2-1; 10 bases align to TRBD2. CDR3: CASSLRLAGEGGNEQFF. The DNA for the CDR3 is TGTGCCAGCAGCTTAAGGCTAGCGGGAGAGGGGGGCAATGAGCAGTTCTTC. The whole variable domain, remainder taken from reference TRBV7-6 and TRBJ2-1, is GAGVSQSPRYKVTKRGQDVALRCDPISGHVSLYWYRQALGQGPEFLTYFNYEAQQDKSGLPNDRFSAERPEGSISTLTIQRTEQRDSAMYRCASSLRLAGEGGNEQFFGPGTRLTVL.